These T cell receptor beta chains were read from a single sample in a study of regulatory T cells in long-lasting Graves disease. TCRdb reprocessed the multiplex PCR reads with MiXCR, giving one entry per CDR3 protein. The table has 400,000 to 600,000 distinct CDR3 sequences, around a fifth seen once. Specimen: peripheral blood mononuclear cells (PBMCs), collected when the disease was refractory, from a patient treated with antithyroid drugs. The receptors derive from a female donor with Graves disease. The CDR3 runs from the conserved cysteine through the conserved F or W. The D gene is left open where the match is weak. Size is stated for part of the rows, as once, few or many counts, or as a class when the clone is expanded.

abundance	v_gene	len	d_gene	j_gene	CDR3nt	CDR3aa
few	TRBV19	13	TRBD1	TRBJ2-7	TGTGCCAGTAGTCTTAACAGGGGGGACGAGCAGTACTTC	CASSLNRGDEQYF
many	TRBV29-1	13	-	TRBJ2-5	TGCAGCGTTGAACGAGGACGTGGGGAGACCCAGTACTTC	CSVERGRGETQYF
-	TRBV20-1	11	-	TRBJ1-2	TGCAGTGCTACCCGGACAGTCGGCTACACCTTC	CSATRTVGYTF
few	TRBV5-4	13	-	TRBJ1-2	TGTGCCAGCAGCTCTTCAGCCCTAAATGGCTACACCTTC	CASSSSALNGYTF
few	TRBV29-1	12	-	TRBJ1-2	TGCAGCGTGGGTCATTCTAACTATGGCTACACCTTC	CSVGHSNYGYTF
-	TRBV20-1	17	TRBD1	TRBJ1-1	TGCAGTGCTAGAGATGGGCGCCGGGCAGGGGGTATAACTGAAGCTTTCTTT	CSARDGRRAGGITEAFF
many	TRBV6-1	15	TRBD2	TRBJ2-7	TGTGCCAGCAGCCAGGGGCTAGCGGGGACCTACGAGCAGTACTTC	CASSQGLAGTYEQYF
many	TRBV12-3/TRBV12-4	18	-	TRBJ1-5	TGTGCCAGCAGCCGCCGAAACCATGTCGGACAGTCCAATCAGCCCCAGCATTTT	CASSRRNHVGQSNQPQHF
-	TRBV5-4	13	-	TRBJ1-1	TGTGCCAGCAGCGCGGTTGAGAACACTGAAGCTTTCTTT	CASSAVENTEAFF
few	TRBV30	15	-	TRBJ1-3	TGTGCCTGGAGTTCTACAGGAACCGCTGGAAACACCATATATTTT	CAWSSTGTAGNTIYF
few	TRBV5-6	14	-	TRBJ2-6	TGTGCCAGCAGCGACACAACTGGGGCCAACGTCCTGACTTTC	CASSDTTGANVLTF
-	TRBV5-5	16	-	TRBJ2-2	TGTGCCAGCAGCCTGAATGAGGGGTCGAACACCGGGGAGCTGTTTTTT	CASSLNEGSNTGELFF
-	TRBV18	13	-	TRBJ1-6	TGTGCCAGCTCACCAGCCTATAATTCACCCCTCCACTTT	CASSPAYNSPLHF
-	TRBV28	15	-	TRBJ1-2	TGTGCCAGCAGTTTGGCAGGCAGAGAGCCTTATGGCTACACCTTC	CASSLAGREPYGYTF
few	TRBV4-1	15	TRBD1	TRBJ2-5	TGCGCCAGCAGCCAAGAGGGACAGGAACAAGAGACCCAGTACTTC	CASSQEGQEQETQYF
many	TRBV6-1	13	TRBD1	TRBJ2-7	TGTGCCATTTGGACAGGGGTGAACTACGAGCAGTACTTC	CAIWTGVNYEQYF
-	TRBV7-6	16	-	TRBJ1-6	TGTGCCAGCAGCTTAGCCGGGCCAGGGACAAATTCACCCCTCCACTTT	CASSLAGPGTNSPLHF
many	TRBV3-1	14	-	TRBJ1-2	TGTGCCAGCAGCCAAGATGCGCTGAACTATGGCTACACCTTC	CASSQDALNYGYTF
many	TRBV6-1	14	-	TRBJ1-5	TGTGCCAGCATGTTCGGTTATAGCAATCAGCCCCAGCATTTT	CASMFGYSNQPQHF
many	TRBV12-3/TRBV12-4	16	-	TRBJ2-5	TGTGCCAGCAGTTTCTCTGTACAGATACCTCAAGAGACCCAGTACTTC	CASSFSVQIPQETQYF
many	TRBV6-5	15	TRBD1	TRBJ2-7	TGTGCCAGCAGTTTCTCCCCGGGACAGAAATACGAGCAGTACTTC	CASSFSPGQKYEQYF
few	TRBV7-9	16	-	TRBJ2-2	TGTGCCAGCAGCTTAGGGTGGAGCCATTCCACCGGGGAGCTGTTTTTT	CASSLGWSHSTGELFF
-	TRBV20-1	16	-	TRBJ2-2	TGCAGTGCTAGAGCAGGGCAGGATCTACTGACCGGGGAGCTGTTTTTT	CSARAGQDLLTGELFF
many	TRBV24-1	14	-	TRBJ2-5	TGTGCCACCAGTGAGGAAGGGTCTTGGAAGACCCAGTACTTC	CATSEEGSWKTQYF
many	TRBV2	15	TRBD1	TRBJ1-1	TGTGCCAGCAGTTTCGGGACAGGGATGGACACTGAAGCTTTCTTT	CASSFGTGMDTEAFF
-	TRBV3-1	15	-	TRBJ1-6	TGTGCCAGCAGCCAAGTGGATATAGCAAATTCACCCCTCCACTTT	CASSQVDIANSPLHF
few	TRBV12-3/TRBV12-4	15	-	TRBJ1-5	TGTGCCAGCAGCGGCGGGGCAGTCGGCAATCAGCCCCAGCATTTT	CASSGGAVGNQPQHF
few	TRBV4-1	16	-	TRBJ2-2	TGCGCCAGCAGCCAAGGGGGAACAGCGAACACCGGGGAGCTGTTTTTT	CASSQGGTANTGELFF